This T cell receptor (beta chain) originates from a study of beta chain features in type 1 diabetes. The study, taken as a whole, reports: A greater similarity of naive, central memory and Treg TCRB repertoires was seen among patients than among healthy donors. In every one of the four CD4+ subsets, TCRB CDR3s were moderately but significantly shorter in Type 1 diabetes patients.

The authors reverse transcribed all of the isolated RNA, so sequencing captured expressed TCRB transcripts. Measured with immunoSEQ multiplex PCR; TCRdb has only the in-frame clones, and not every one. The table shows 250,000 to 350,000 clones, with around an eighth occurring only once. Concerning this clone itself: Antigen: not known.

Sample: naive CD4+ T cells from blood. This TCR was sampled from a young man with type 1 diabetes.

In DNA, the CDR3 is TGTGCCAGCAGCGGTGATAGCGGGAGGGCCTACGGTGGGACCCAGTACTTC. As protein: CASSGDSGRAYGGTQYF. V and J are TRBV7-9 and TRBJ2-5, with 11 bases that match TRBD2. Germline loops: CDR1 SEHNR, CDR2 FQNEAQ (reference sequence). This CDR3 is 17 amino acids long. The V gene end was trimmed by 5 bases and the J gene end by 7 bases; junction bases not matched to a gene: 15.